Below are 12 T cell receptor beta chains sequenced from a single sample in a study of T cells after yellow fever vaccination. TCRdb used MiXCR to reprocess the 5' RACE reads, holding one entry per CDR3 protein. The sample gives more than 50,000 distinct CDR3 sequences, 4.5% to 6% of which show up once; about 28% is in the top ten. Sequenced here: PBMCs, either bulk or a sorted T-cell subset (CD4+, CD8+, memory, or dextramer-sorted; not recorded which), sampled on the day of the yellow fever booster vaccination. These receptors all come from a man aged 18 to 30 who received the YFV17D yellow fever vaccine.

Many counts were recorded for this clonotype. The CDR3 protein is CASSRRGGANWNEQFF. Here the CDR3 DNA reads TGTGCCAGCAGCCGGCGGGGCGGGGCGAATTGGAATGAGCAGTTCTTC. The rearrangement links TRBV6-2 or TRBV6-3 to TRBJ2-1, with D possibly TRBD2 on 6 matching bases. CDR1 MNHEY and CDR2 SVGEGT come from the germline V gene. V was cut by 6 bases and J by 7 bases, with 22 bases left in between. The CDR3 is 16 residues long.

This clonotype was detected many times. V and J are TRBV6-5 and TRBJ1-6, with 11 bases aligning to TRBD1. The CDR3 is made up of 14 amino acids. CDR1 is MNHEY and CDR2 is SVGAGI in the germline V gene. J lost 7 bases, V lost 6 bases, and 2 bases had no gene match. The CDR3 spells CASRGQGGNSPLHF. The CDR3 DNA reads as TGTGCCAGCAGGGGACAGGGGGGAAATTCACCCCTCCACTTT.

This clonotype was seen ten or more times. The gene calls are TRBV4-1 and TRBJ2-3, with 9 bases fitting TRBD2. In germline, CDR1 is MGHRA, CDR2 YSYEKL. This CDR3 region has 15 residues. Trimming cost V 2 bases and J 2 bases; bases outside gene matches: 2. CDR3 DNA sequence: TGCGCCAGCAGCCAACTAGCGGGGCCCACAGATACGCAGTATTTT. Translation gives CASSQLAGPTDTQYF.

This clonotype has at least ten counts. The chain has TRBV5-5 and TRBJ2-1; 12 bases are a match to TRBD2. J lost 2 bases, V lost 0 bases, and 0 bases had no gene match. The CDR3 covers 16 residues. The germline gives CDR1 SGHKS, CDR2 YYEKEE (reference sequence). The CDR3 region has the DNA TGTGCCAGCAGCTTGGGACTAGCGGGGGCCTACAATGAGCAGTTCTTC. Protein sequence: CASSLGLAGAYNEQFF.

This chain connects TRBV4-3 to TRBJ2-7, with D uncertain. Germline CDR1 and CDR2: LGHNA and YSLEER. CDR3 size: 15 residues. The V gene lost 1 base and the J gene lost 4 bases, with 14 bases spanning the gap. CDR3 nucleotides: TGCGCCAGCAGCCAAGCCCGAATGACAAGTTACGAGCAGTACTTC. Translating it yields CASSQARMTSYEQYF.

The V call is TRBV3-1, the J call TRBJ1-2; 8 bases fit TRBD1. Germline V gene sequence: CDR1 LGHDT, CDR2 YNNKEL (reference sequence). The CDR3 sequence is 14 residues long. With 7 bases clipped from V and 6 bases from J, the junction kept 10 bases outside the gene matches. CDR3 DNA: TGTGCCAGCACCGTTCGACAGGGGCGAGATGGCTACACCTTC. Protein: CASTVRQGRDGYTF. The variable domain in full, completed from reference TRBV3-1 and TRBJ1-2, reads DTAVSQTPKYLVTQMGNDKSIKCEQNLGHDTMYWYKQDSKKFLKIMFSYNNKELIINETVPNRFSPKSPDKAHLNLHINSLELGDSAVYFCASTVRQGRDGYTFGSGTRLTVV.

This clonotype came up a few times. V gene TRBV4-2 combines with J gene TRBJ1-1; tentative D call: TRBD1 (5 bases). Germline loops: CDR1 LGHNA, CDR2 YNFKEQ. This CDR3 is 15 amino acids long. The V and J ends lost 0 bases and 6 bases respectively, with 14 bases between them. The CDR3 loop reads CASSQDQEGMAEAFF. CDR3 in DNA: TGTGCCAGCAGCCAAGATCAAGAGGGGATGGCTGAAGCTTTCTTT.

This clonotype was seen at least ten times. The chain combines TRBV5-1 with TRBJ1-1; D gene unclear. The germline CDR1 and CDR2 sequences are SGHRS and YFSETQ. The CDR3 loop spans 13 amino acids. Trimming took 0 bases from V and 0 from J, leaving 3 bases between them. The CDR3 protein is CASSLALNTEAFF. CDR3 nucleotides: TGCGCCAGCAGCTTGGCTCTGAACACTGAAGCTTTCTTT.

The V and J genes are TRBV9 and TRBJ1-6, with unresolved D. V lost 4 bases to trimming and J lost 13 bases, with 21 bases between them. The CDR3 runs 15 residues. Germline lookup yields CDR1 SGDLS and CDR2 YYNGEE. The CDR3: CASSPEPEPLFPLHF. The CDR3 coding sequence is TGTGCCAGCAGCCCCGAGCCAGAGCCTCTTTTCCCCCTCCACTTT. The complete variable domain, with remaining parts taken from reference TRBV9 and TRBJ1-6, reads DSGVTQTPKHLITATGQRVTLRCSPRSGDLSVYWYQQSLDQGLQFLIQYYNGEERAKGNILERFSAQQFPDLHSELNLSSLELGDSALYFCASSPEPEPLFPLHFGNGTRLTVT.

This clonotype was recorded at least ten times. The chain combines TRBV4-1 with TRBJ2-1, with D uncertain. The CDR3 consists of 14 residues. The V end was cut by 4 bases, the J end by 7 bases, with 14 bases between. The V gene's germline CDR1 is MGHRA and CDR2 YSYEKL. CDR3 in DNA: TGCGCCAGCAGCCCTCCGTCACGTCCAAATGAGCAGTTCTTC. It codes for CASSPPSRPNEQFF.

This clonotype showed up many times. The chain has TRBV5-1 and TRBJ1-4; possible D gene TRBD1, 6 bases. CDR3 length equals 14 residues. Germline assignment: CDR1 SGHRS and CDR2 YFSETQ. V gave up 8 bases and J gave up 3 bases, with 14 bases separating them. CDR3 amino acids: CASSRGQPNEKLFF. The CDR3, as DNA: TGCGCCAGTTCGCGCGGACAGCCTAATGAAAAACTGTTTTTT.

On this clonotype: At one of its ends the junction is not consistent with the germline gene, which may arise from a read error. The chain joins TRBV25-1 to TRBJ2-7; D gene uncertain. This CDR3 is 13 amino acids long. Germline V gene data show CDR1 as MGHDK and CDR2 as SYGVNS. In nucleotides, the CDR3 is TGTGCCAGCAGTGAATCAGTAGAAGGCGAGGAGTACTTC. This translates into CASSESVEGEEYF.